This T cell receptor (beta chain) comes out of a study of CD8 T cells in Susac syndrome. Sequencing of TCR beta was undertaken in CD8+ and CD4+ T cells derived from blood. Random hexamers primed reverse transcription of about 0.45 to 1 ug RNA. One entry per CDR3 protein results from TCRdb running MiXCR on the immunoSEQ multiplex PCR reads. The sample carries 130,000 or so distinct CDR3 sequences, 91% recorded once. The V gene's germline CDR1 is LGHNA and CDR2 YNFKEQ. CDR3 length equals 20 residues. The V segment lost 0 bases and the J segment 1 base; nucleotides outside the gene matches: 13. The receptor was derived from a human donor with multiple sclerosis. What was sequenced was CD8+ T cells from PBMCs. This chain uses TRBV4-2 with TRBJ2-7; 12 bases agree with TRBD1. CDR3 in amino acids: CASSQDTGQGALIPSYEQYF. In DNA, the CDR3 is TGTGCCAGCAGCCAAGATACGGGACAGGGGGCGCTTATCCCGTCCTACGAGCAGTACTTC.